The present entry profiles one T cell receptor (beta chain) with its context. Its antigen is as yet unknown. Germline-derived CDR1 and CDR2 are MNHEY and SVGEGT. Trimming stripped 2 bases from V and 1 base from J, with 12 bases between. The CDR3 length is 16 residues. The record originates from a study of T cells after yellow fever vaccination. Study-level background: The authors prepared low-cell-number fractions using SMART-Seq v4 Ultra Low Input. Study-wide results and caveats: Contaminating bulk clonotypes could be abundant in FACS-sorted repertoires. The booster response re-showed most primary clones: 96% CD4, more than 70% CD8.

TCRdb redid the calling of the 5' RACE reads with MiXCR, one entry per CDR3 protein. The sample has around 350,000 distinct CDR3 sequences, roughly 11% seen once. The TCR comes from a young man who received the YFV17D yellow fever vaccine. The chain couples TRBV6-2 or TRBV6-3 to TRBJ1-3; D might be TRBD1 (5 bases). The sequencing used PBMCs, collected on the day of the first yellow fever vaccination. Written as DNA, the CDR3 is TGTGCCAGCAGTTACCTTGACAGCAGATCTGGAAACACCATATATTTT. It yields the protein CASSYLDSRSGNTIYF.